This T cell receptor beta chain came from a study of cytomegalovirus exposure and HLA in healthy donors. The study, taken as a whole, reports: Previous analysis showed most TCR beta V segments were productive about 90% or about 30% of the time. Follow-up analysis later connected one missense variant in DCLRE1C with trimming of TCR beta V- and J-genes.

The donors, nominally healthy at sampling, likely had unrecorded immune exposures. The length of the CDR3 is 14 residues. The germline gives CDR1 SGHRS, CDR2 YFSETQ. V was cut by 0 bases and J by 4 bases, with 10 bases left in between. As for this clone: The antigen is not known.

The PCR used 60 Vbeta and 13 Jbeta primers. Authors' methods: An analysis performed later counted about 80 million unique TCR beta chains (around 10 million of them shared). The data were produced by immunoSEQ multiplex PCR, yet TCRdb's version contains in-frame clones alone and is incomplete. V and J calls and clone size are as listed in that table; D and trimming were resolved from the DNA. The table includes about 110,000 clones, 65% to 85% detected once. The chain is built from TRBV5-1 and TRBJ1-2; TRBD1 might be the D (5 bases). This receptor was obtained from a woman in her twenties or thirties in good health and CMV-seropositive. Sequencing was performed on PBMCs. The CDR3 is CASSLEVRAYGYTF. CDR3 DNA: TGCGCCAGCAGCTTGGAAGTCAGGGCCTATGGCTACACCTTC.